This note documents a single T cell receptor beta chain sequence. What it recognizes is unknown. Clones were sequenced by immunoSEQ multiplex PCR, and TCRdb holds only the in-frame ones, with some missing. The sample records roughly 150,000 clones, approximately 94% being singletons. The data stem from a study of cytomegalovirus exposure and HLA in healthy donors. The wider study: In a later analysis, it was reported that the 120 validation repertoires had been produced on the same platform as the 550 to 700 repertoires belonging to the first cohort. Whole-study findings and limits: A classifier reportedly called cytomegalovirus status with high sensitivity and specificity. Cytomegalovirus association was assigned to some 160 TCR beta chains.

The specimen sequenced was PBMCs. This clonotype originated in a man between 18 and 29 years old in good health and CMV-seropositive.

The CDR3 protein is CASSFLGQGYEQYF. The CDR3 nucleotides are TGCGCCAGCAGCTTTCTTGGACAGGGCTACGAGCAGTACTTC. The chain employs TRBV5-1 and TRBJ2-7, with 8 bases aligning to TRBD1. V shed 2 bases and J 3 bases; nucleotides not matched to a gene: 4. Per the germline V gene, CDR1 is SGHRS and CDR2 is YFSETQ. The CDR3 spans 14 residues.